This entry lists 24 T cell receptor beta chains sequenced from one sample in a study of blood T cell repertoires in COVID-19. Profiled with immunoSEQ multiplex PCR; TCRdb holds only in-frame clones, not every one. The sample lists 200,000 to 250,000 clones; 84% were seen once. The sequenced sample consisted of PBMCs or T cells enriched from blood (not recorded which). The receptors here all came from a woman aged 40-49 years who had recovered from COVID-19.

The chain employs TRBV11-3 and TRBJ1-1; 7 bases agree with TRBD1. V lost 5 bases and J lost 1; bases outside the gene matches: 4. CDR1 is SGHNT, CDR2 YENEEA, per germline. CDR3 length: 14 residues. The CDR3 loop reads CASSTGQENTEAFF. The CDR3 nucleotides are TGTGCCAGCAGCACAGGACAGGAGAACACTGAAGCTTTCTTT.

This chain links TRBV2 with TRBJ2-3, with TRBD1 as a possible D gene (6 bases). Germline CDR1 SNHLY, CDR2 FYNNEI. This CDR3 has 14 amino acids. V was shortened by 6 bases and J by 2 bases, with 12 bases between the two germline ends. The CDR3 loop is CASRGDIFTDTQYF. The CDR3 DNA reads as TGTGCCAGCAGGGGGGACATATTCACAGATACGCAGTATTTT.

This chain links TRBV19 with TRBJ2-7; D possibly corresponds to TRBD1 (7 bases). CDR1 and CDR2 from the germline V gene are LNHDA and SQIVND (reference sequence). The CDR3 runs 16 residues. Trimming removed 6 bases at V and 8 bases at J, with 26 bases between. CDR3 protein: CASSRQGSGGSGKQYF. The CDR3, as DNA: TGTGCCAGTAGCCGACAGGGTAGCGGAGGATCCGGAAAGCAGTACTTC. Together with reference TRBV19 and TRBJ2-7, the CDR3 gives the full variable domain: DGGITQSPKYLFRKEGQNVTLSCEQNLNHDAMYWYRQDPGQGLRLIYYSQIVNDFQKGDIAEGYSVSREKKESFPLTVTSAQKNPTAFYLCASSRQGSGGSGKQYFGPGTRLTVT.

This sequence joins TRBV19 and TRBJ2-1, with 8 bases lining up with TRBD2. CDR1 LNHDA and CDR2 SQIVND come from the germline V gene (reference sequence). The CDR3 is made up of 16 amino acids. After removal of 4 bases from V and 6 bases from J, the junction contained 11 bases not matched to a gene. The CDR3 sequence: CASSTEGLAGSNEQFF. CDR3 coding DNA: TGTGCCAGTAGTACCGAGGGGCTAGCGGGTAGCAATGAGCAGTTCTTC.

The V gene is TRBV6-1, the J gene TRBJ1-5, with 8 bases lining up with TRBD1. The ends lost 1 base at V and 1 base at J; junction bases unmatched: 9. Germline CDR1 and CDR2: MNHNS and SASEGT. The CDR3 runs 18 residues. The CDR3 here is CASSEVPSRGRSNQPQHF. CDR3 in DNA: TGTGCCAGCAGTGAAGTCCCGAGCAGGGGGCGAAGCAATCAGCCCCAGCATTTT.

This chain joins TRBV19 and TRBJ1-3, with unresolved D. V was pared by 7 bases and J by 0 bases, with 7 bases between. This CDR3 contains 13 residues. Per the germline V gene, CDR1 is LNHDA and CDR2 is SQIVND (reference sequence). CDR3 DNA: TGTGCCAGTATTTCGAGCTCTGGAAACACCATATATTTT. It is translated as CASISSSGNTIYF.

This chain links TRBV29-1 with TRBJ2-1, with D possibly matching TRBD2 (5 bases). V lost 0 bases to trimming and J lost 2 bases, with 14 bases between them. CDR3 length: 16 amino acids. Germline V lookup: CDR1 SQVTM, CDR2 ANQGSEA. Written as DNA, the CDR3 is TGCAGCGTTGAAGATCAGTGGGGAGACGCCTACAATGAGCAGTTCTTC. It encodes CSVEDQWGDAYNEQFF.

The chain carries TRBV27 and TRBJ2-1; D remains ambiguous. The CDR3 consists of 13 residues. Trimming pared 3 bases from V and 9 bases from J, leaving 12 bases between. CDR1 is MNHEY, CDR2 SMNVEV, per germline (reference sequence). The CDR3 loop reads CASSFSASGEQFF. The CDR3, as DNA: TGTGCCAGCAGTTTCTCAGCTAGTGGTGAGCAGTTCTTC.

CDR3 in DNA: TGTGCCAGCTCACCACCGGGTTCCAGGGGCGGGGAGCTGTTTTTT. Translated, it gives CASSPPGSRGGELFF. The rearrangement uses TRBV18 and TRBJ2-2, with D perhaps TRBD1 (6 bases). The CDR3 contains 15 residues. Germline V gives CDR1 KGHSH, CDR2 LQKENI. V lost 0 bases to trimming and J lost 7 bases, with 12 bases between them.

This clone showed up just a few times. The rearrangement links TRBV4-1 to TRBJ2-3; the match to TRBD2 covers 7 bases. Germline V lookup: CDR1 MGHRA, CDR2 YSYEKL. CDR3 length equals 14 residues. V lost 0 bases to trimming and J lost 4 bases; unmatched junction nucleotides: 1. The CDR3 loop is CASSQDGGADTQYF. As DNA, the CDR3 is TGCGCCAGCAGCCAAGATGGGGGGGCAGATACGCAGTATTTT.

The V gene is TRBV7-2, the J gene TRBJ1-2, with D possibly TRBD1 on 6 matching bases. The V gene lost 6 bases and the J gene lost 8 bases, with 16 bases spanning the gap. The CDR3 extends over 13 amino acids. CDR1 and CDR2 (germline): SGHTA, FQGNSA. The chain's CDR3 is CASSPQGRGGYTF. Here the CDR3 DNA reads TGTGCCAGCAGTCCACAGGGTCGAGGAGGCTACACCTTC. Full variable domain (missing parts from reference TRBV7-2 and TRBJ1-2): GAGVSQSPSNKVTEKGKDVELRCDPISGHTALYWYRQSLGQGLEFLIYFQGNSAPDKSGLPSDRFSAERTGGSVSTLTIQRTQQEDSAVYLCASSPQGRGGYTFGSGTRLTVV.

The CDR3 is CASSPSDRIVYF. CDR3 in DNA: TGTGCCAGCAGCCCTTCTGACAGGATTGTGTACTTC. This chain joins TRBV7-2 and TRBJ2-7; D perhaps matches TRBD1 (6 bases). The CDR3 length is 12 residues. The germline V gene encodes CDR1 SGHTA and CDR2 FQGNSA. Deletions cut 5 bases from V and 12 bases from J, with 17 bases between.

CDR3 in DNA: TGTGCCAGCGGGGTTACGGGGGGCGAGGGGTACCATCAGCCCCAGCATTTT. This sequence encodes CASGVTGGEGYHQPQHF. The chain is built from TRBV28 and TRBJ1-5, with D perhaps TRBD1 (6 bases). The germline V gene has CDR1 MDHEN and CDR2 SYDVKM. The V and J ends lost 8 bases and 5 bases respectively, with 25 bases between them. This CDR3 is 17 amino acids long.

In its sample, this clone was seen many times. The rearrangement links TRBV29-1 to TRBJ2-1, with 9 bases matching TRBD2. V lost 6 bases and J lost 5; bases outside the gene matches: 11. Germline CDR1 and CDR2: SQVTM and ANQGSEA. This CDR3 comprises 15 residues. Here the CDR3 reads CSVTKGAGGHNEQFF. CDR3 bases: TGCAGCGTCACCAAGGGGGCGGGAGGGCACAATGAGCAGTTCTTC.

The chain employs TRBV10-1 and TRBJ2-4; 10 bases align to TRBD2. Trimming removed 5 bases from V and 8 bases from J; junction bases left unmatched: 9. This CDR3 comprises 15 residues. Germline V gene lookup returns CDR1 WNHNN and CDR2 SYGVQD (reference sequence). CDR3 coding DNA: TGCGCCAGCAGTTCTAGCGGGAGCCCTTATGACATTCAGTACTTC. It encodes CASSSSGSPYDIQYF.

V is TRBV11-2 and J is TRBJ2-2; possibly TRBD2 for D (6 bases). This CDR3 is 16 amino acids long. Germline V lookup: CDR1 SGHAT, CDR2 FQNNGV. V dropped 5 bases and J dropped 1 base, with 14 bases sitting between them. CDR3 in DNA: TGTGCCAGCAGCCGGAAGCGGGCGGAGAACACCGGGGAGCTGTTTTTT. Amino acids: CASSRKRAENTGELFF.

This clone was found once. The genes are TRBV30 and TRBJ1-5, with a weak D call TRBD1 (6 bases). Trimming left V 1 base short and J 5 bases short, with 12 bases between. Germline lookup yields CDR1 GTSNPN and CDR2 SVGIG (reference sequence). This CDR3 has 14 residues. The CDR3 DNA follows: TGTGCCTGGAGTGGGGGACAAAAAGATCAGCCCCAGCATTTT. Its translation is CAWSGGQKDQPQHF.

This chain links TRBV15 with TRBJ2-3, with TRBD1 matching 8 bases. CDR1 LNHNV and CDR2 YYDKDF come from the germline V gene (reference sequence). CDR3 size: 15 residues. V shed 4 bases and J 6 bases; nucleotides not matched to a gene: 9. The CDR3 here is CATSKQQGGRDTQYF. The CDR3 DNA sequence: TGTGCCACCAGCAAACAACAGGGGGGTCGGGATACGCAGTATTTT.

The chain recombines TRBV19 with TRBJ2-1, with 12 bases aligning to TRBD2. CDR3 length: 15 amino acids. Germline V gene sequence: CDR1 LNHDA, CDR2 SQIVND (reference sequence). With 5 bases clipped from V and 6 bases from J, the junction kept 5 bases outside the gene matches. DNA of the CDR3: TGTGCCAGTAGTTGGCCTAGCGGGAGGGGCAATGAGCAGTTCTTC. Residues: CASSWPSGRGNEQFF.

This clone came up once. The chain joins TRBV7-9 to TRBJ1-6; 8 positions agree with TRBD1. Germline values: CDR1 SEHNR, CDR2 FQNEAQ (reference sequence). CDR3 length equals 14 residues. V was pared by 4 bases and J by 13 bases, with 9 bases of the junction left unmatched. CDR3: CASSYSGQGVPLHF. CDR3 nucleotide sequence: TGTGCCAGCAGCTATTCTGGACAGGGCGTCCCCCTCCACTTT.

The J gene is TRBJ1-1, the V gene TRBV11-2, with a possible D match to TRBD1 (5 bases). CDR1 SGHAT and CDR2 FQNNGV come from the germline V gene. CDR3 length equals 15 residues. The V and J ends lost 1 base and 13 bases respectively, with 22 bases between them. The CDR3 region has the DNA TGTGCCAGCAGCTTAGTCCGTACCGGTGGGGCAGGCGATTTCTTT. It translates to CASSLVRTGGAGDFF.

Here the CDR3 DNA reads TGTGCCAGCAGTTTATGGGATCTTGGACAGGGGAACACTGAAGCTTTCTTT. Protein product: CASSLWDLGQGNTEAFF. The chain employs TRBV28 and TRBJ1-1; 8 bases agree with TRBD1. The CDR3 is made up of 17 amino acids. V lost 0 bases, J lost 1 base, and 7 bases stayed unmatched. The germline V gene has CDR1 MDHEN and CDR2 SYDVKM.

The rearrangement joins TRBV20-1 to TRBJ2-5; D unresolved. Germline values: CDR1 DFQATT, CDR2 SNEGSKA (reference sequence). The CDR3 extends over 11 amino acids. Between the trimmed V and J ends, which lost 4 bases and 3 bases, there was a span of 6 bases. CDR3 in DNA: TGCAGTGCTACTCTTGAAGAGACCCAGTACTTC. It yields the protein CSATLEETQYF.

The chain couples TRBV20-1 to TRBJ2-7; 7 nucleotides align to TRBD1. Germline V gene lookup returns CDR1 DFQATT and CDR2 SNEGSKA (reference sequence). The CDR3 length is 15 residues. Unmatched junction bases numbered 11, after V lost 3 bases and J lost 3 bases. CDR3 DNA sequence: TGCAGTGCTAGTAAGGGACAGTTACAATTCTACGAGCAGTACTTC. Encoded protein: CSASKGQLQFYEQYF.